Listed below are T cell receptor beta chains from one sample, sequenced in a study of shared T cell receptors in the human thymus. TCRdb's copy holds only in-frame clones and misses some; the assay was immunoSEQ multiplex PCR. The sample yields 600,000 or so clones, about 87% seen once. These records were also assigned to another study, of human thymus T cells.

Sequencing was carried out using thymocytes. The receptors stem from a boy under two years old with a congenital heart defect. Both conserved end residues are part of each CDR3. Each record gives: V gene, D gene, J gene, clone size, CDR3 length, CDR3 DNA, CDR3 protein. D genes are given only for firm matches. The listing skips clone size in some rows; elsewhere it reads once, few, many or a size class.

TRBV14	TRBD2	TRBJ2-7	once	20	TGTGCCAGCAGCCAAGATGGGGTAGCTAGCGGGATCCCGAGCTCCTACGAGCAGTACTTC	CASSQDGVASGIPSSYEQYF
TRBV4-3	TRBD1	TRBJ2-7	-	15	TGCGCCAGCAGCCACCGTCAGGGGGCCAACTACGAGCAGTACTTC	CASSHRQGANYEQYF
TRBV5-4	-	TRBJ1-4	once	14	TGTGCCAGCAGCCTCGGGGGGGCACGAGAAAAACTGTTTTTT	CASSLGGAREKLFF
TRBV28	-	TRBJ2-5	-	16	TGTGCCAGCTCCACCCGGAGCGGCAGGTTACAAGAGACCCAGTACTTC	CASSTRSGRLQETQYF
TRBV28	-	TRBJ1-2	-	15	TGTGCCAGCAGTTGCCCGGGCGGGGCAGATTATGGCTACACCTTC	CASSCPGGADYGYTF
TRBV19	TRBD2	TRBJ2-5	-	15	TGTGCCAGTAGTGAGACTAGCAGAATCCAAGAGACCCAGTACTTC	CASSETSRIQETQYF
TRBV15	TRBD1	TRBJ1-1	-	12	TGTGCCACCAGGGACAGGGGCACTGAAGCTTTCTTT	CATRDRGTEAFF
TRBV28	-	TRBJ1-5	-	16	TGTGCCAGCAGTCGTAGACAGTCCTATAGCAATCAGCCCCAGCATTTT	CASSRRQSYSNQPQHF
TRBV13	-	TRBJ2-3	-	17	TGTGCCAGCAGCTTAGATTTGCGGGCCGGCCGGGGAGATACGCAGTATTTT	CASSLDLRAGRGDTQYF
TRBV5-6	TRBD1	TRBJ2-5	-	14	TGTGCCAGCAGGGGACAGGTGATTCAAGAGACCCAGTACTTC	CASRGQVIQETQYF
TRBV4-2	-	TRBJ2-5	-	16	TGTGCCAGCAGCCAAGAGACAGTGAGATTCCAAGAGACCCAGTACTTC	CASSQETVRFQETQYF
TRBV30	-	TRBJ2-7	-	14	TGTGCCTGGAGTGGGTGGCAGGGTTCCTACGAGCAGTACTTC	CAWSGWQGSYEQYF
TRBV2	TRBD2	TRBJ2-1	-	16	TGTGCCAGCAGTGAATTCGAGCGGGAGGCCTACAATGAGCAGTTCTTC	CASSEFEREAYNEQFF
TRBV27	TRBD2	TRBJ2-7	once	17	TGTGCCAGCAGTTTCTCTGGGCGCGGGAGGGCGAACTACGAGCAGTACTTC	CASSFSGRGRANYEQYF
TRBV28	TRBD1	TRBJ1-2	-	18	TGTGCCAGCAGTACCAGTTTGGCCATGGCAGGGGGCGCCTATGGCTACACCTTC	CASSTSLAMAGGAYGYTF
TRBV28	-	TRBJ1-2	-	17	TGTGCCAGCAGTTTTATGGGCACCTCCAGAACTAACTATGGCTACACCTTC	CASSFMGTSRTNYGYTF
TRBV6-1	-	TRBJ2-7	-	14	TGTGCCAGCAGTAAGGACGGACAAGGGGACGAGCAGTACTTC	CASSKDGQGDEQYF
TRBV11-3	-	TRBJ2-7	-	11	TGTGCCAGCAGCTTAGACGGCGAGCAGTACTTC	CASSLDGEQYF
TRBV13	-	TRBJ2-1	-	14	TGTGCCAGCAGCGAGGAAAAGGGAGGCCATGAGCAGTTCTTC	CASSEEKGGHEQFF
TRBV19	-	TRBJ1-2	-	15	TGTGCCAGTAGCCCGTCGACAGGAGGAAACTATGGCTACACCTTC	CASSPSTGGNYGYTF
TRBV27	-	TRBJ1-3	once	15	TGTGCCAGCAGACTTACAGGGTCCGGTGGAAACACCATATATTTT	CASRLTGSGGNTIYF
TRBV7-2	TRBD2	TRBJ2-1	-	17	TGTGCCAGCAGCTTATCGGAAGGACTAGCGGGAGAAGGTGAGCAGTTCTTC	CASSLSEGLAGEGEQFF
TRBV28	-	TRBJ2-7	few	13	TGTGCCAGCAGTTCCAGGTCCACCTACGAGCAGTACTTC	CASSSRSTYEQYF
TRBV27	-	TRBJ2-4	few	16	TGTGCCAGCAGTTCCTTAGCGCGAGGGGGCAAAAACATTCAGTACTTC	CASSSLARGGKNIQYF
TRBV6-1	-	TRBJ1-6	-	13	TGTGCCAGCGCGCATGCTCGTAATTCACCCCTCCACTTT	CASAHARNSPLHF
TRBV6-1	TRBD2	TRBJ2-3	-	15	TGTGCCAGCAGTTCCCGACTAGCGGGAACAGATACGCAGTATTTT	CASSSRLAGTDTQYF
TRBV5-6	TRBD1	TRBJ1-1	-	19	TGTGCCAGCAGCTTGGACCGCCAGGACAGGTGGACCTTGAACACTGAAGCTTTCTTT	CASSLDRQDRWTLNTEAFF
TRBV5-1	-	TRBJ1-3	-	15	TGCGCCAGCAGCTTGGCCTTGACAGGTCGTGACACCATATATTTT	CASSLALTGRDTIYF
TRBV28	-	TRBJ2-5	-	14	TGTGCCAGCAGTCCTCCAGGGTACCAAGAGACCCAGTACTTC	CASSPPGYQETQYF
TRBV28	TRBD2	TRBJ2-7	-	15	TGTGCCAGCAGTTTCCTAGCGGGGGGGCCCGGGGAGCAGTACTTC	CASSFLAGGPGEQYF
TRBV11-2	-	TRBJ1-2	-	13	TGTGCCAGCAGCTTCAGGGAACCCTATGGCTACACCTTC	CASSFREPYGYTF
TRBV11-2	TRBD1	TRBJ2-5	-	15	TGTGCCAGCAGCCGCAGACAGGGGGAACAAGAGACCCAGTACTTC	CASSRRQGEQETQYF
TRBV5-1	-	TRBJ2-7	-	12	TGCGCCAGCAGCAGGGGAAACTACGAGCAGTACTTC	CASSRGNYEQYF
TRBV2	-	TRBJ1-3	once	16	TGTGCCAGCAGTTCCGGGGCTGGGGGGGCGTTAAACACCATATATTTT	CASSSGAGGALNTIYF
TRBV10-1	-	TRBJ2-1	-	14	TGCGCCAGCAGTGAGTCTTTCGTCCCCAATGAGCAGTTCTTC	CASSESFVPNEQFF
TRBV14	TRBD2	TRBJ2-5	-	17	TGTGCCAGCAGCCAAGTTGTAGCGGGAGGGCCGGAAGAGACCCAGTACTTC	CASSQVVAGGPEETQYF
TRBV6-5	-	TRBJ2-1	-	14	TGTGCCAGCACCCGGCGGGGAGCCCACAATGAGCAGTTCTTC	CASTRRGAHNEQFF
TRBV5-6	TRBD1	TRBJ1-4	-	18	TGTGCCAGCAGCTTGGACCCGGACAGGGAGGCAACTAATGAAAAACTGTTTTTT	CASSLDPDREATNEKLFF
TRBV5-1	TRBD1	TRBJ2-7	-	14	TGCGCCAGCAGCTCTGACAGGGATACTTACGAGCAGTACTTC	CASSSDRDTYEQYF
TRBV10-3	-	TRBJ1-6	-	12	TGTGCCATCCAGCAACCCGAGGGACCCCTCCACTTT	CAIQQPEGPLHF
TRBV27	TRBD1	TRBJ2-7	-	15	TGTGCCACCTCTGCCGGGACAGGGGACTCCTACGAGCAGTACTTC	CATSAGTGDSYEQYF
TRBV28	TRBD2	TRBJ2-3	-	15	TGTGCCGCCTCTCTCTGGCGGGAGATCCCAGATACGCAGTATTTT	CAASLWREIPDTQYF
TRBV19	-	TRBJ2-3	once	16	TGTGCCAGTAGTACCGTCCGGGGGAGTCCGACAGATACGCAGTATTTT	CASSTVRGSPTDTQYF
TRBV5-1	TRBD2	TRBJ2-3	-	16	TGCGCCAGCGAACGCGGCGGGGGGACCAGCACAGATACGCAGTATTTT	CASERGGGTSTDTQYF
TRBV7-9	-	TRBJ2-1	-	15	TGTGCCAGCAGTCCCACGAACGGGGGTCGCAATGAGCAGTTCTTC	CASSPTNGGRNEQFF
TRBV5-5	-	TRBJ1-2	-	16	TGTGCCAGCAGCTTGGGAATGGACGCGGGGTGCTATGGCTACACCTTC	CASSLGMDAGCYGYTF
TRBV29-1	-	TRBJ1-3	-	12	TGCAGCGTTCGGGGGGCTGGAAACACCATATATTTT	CSVRGAGNTIYF
TRBV5-1	TRBD1	TRBJ2-6	-	18	TGCGCCAGCAGCTCGACCATCGACAGGGTTTCCGGGGCCAACGTCCTGACTTTC	CASSSTIDRVSGANVLTF
TRBV10-1	-	TRBJ2-1	-	15	TGCGCCAGCAGTGGGGCCCCAGGGGAGTACAATGAGCAGTTCTTC	CASSGAPGEYNEQFF
TRBV4-2	TRBD2	TRBJ2-7	-	19	TGTGCCAGCAGCCAAGATCTCTTTGCAGCTAGCGGGAGCTCCTACGAGCAGTACTTC	CASSQDLFAASGSSYEQYF